This TCR beta chain appears in the sequencing data of a study of T cell responses to AZD1222 COVID-19 vaccine (dated by TCRdb to the early 2020s). A note on the overall study: A total of approximately 230 trial participants underwent TCR sequencing, of whom some 210 received two doses of AZD1222 and approximately 25 received two doses of the MenACWY control vaccine. Trial participants were enrolled by age into 18-55, 56-69 and 70-plus year subgroups, with roughly 160, 29 and 62 TCR-sequenced participants respectively. The paper as a whole reports these results and caveats: In the small 56-69-year group, the increase in depth fell short of significance, most likely because of low power. Epitopes outside the regions mutated in the B.1.351 and B.1.1.7 variants were reportedly recognized by nearly half of the unique spike-specific TCRs. The vaccine-associated CD4 TCRs covered the entire spike protein, and the dominant responses fell in regions 160-218 and 743-854. Conclusions about previously exposed vaccinees are limited, since just six AZD1222 recipients were seropositive for SARS-CoV-2 at baseline. Participants were mostly white British and included more females than males, and it was suggested by the authors that clonal diversity may have been underestimated. A significant rise in spike-specific TCR breadth and depth was observed after two AZD1222 doses relative to day 0 and relative to MenACWY recipients. Because no samples from the day 14 peak response were available, repertoires could be characterized only after the peak T cell response.

The CDR3 regions of human TCRbeta chains were analyzed by immunosequencing. In the authors' own workflow: TCRs in the repertoires were compared against a reference library of SARS-CoV-2-specific TCRs that had been generated with the MIRA antigen-specificity platform. Breadth was defined as the fraction of unique TCRs that were SARS-CoV-2-associated, and depth was defined as the fraction of total T cells that were SARS-CoV-2-associated. Using the MIRA data, each spike-specific TCR was mapped to the spike region that the TCR reacts to and placed in a CD4 or CD8 class. Log10-transformed breadth and depth values were compared by one-way ANOVA with Sidak's multiple comparisons tests. The table comes from immuneACCESS by way of TCRdb, which keeps in-frame sequences with V and J called. Part of the clones is missing from these tables; in studies checked, under half for an unresolved V gene and the rest for unknown reasons. The V and J calls and the clone size are those of that table, but D and trimming were determined from the DNA. The sample table contains 200,000 or so clones; only one count was recorded for around 86% of them. 2.5% to 3% of the sample comes from the top ten.

Interpreted using the paper, the time point label stands for: baseline before first vaccination. The meaning of the sample's treatment or condition label: meningococcal conjugate vaccine given as trial control. Samples from vaccinated people were obtained from the UK trials COV001 and COV002, which included a single-blind randomized controlled phase 2/3 trial of AZD1222 (ChAdOx1 nCoV-19) in healthy adults. For TCRbeta chain sequencing, PBMC samples were collected from trial participants at day 0 and at day 28 after the second dose. Reading the germline V gene (reference sequence) gives CDR1 LNHDA and CDR2 SQIVND. CDR3 length: 16 amino acids, cysteine to phenylalanine. The retained sequence is limited to the CDR3, 48 bases, with the frame set at the first base. The germline ends are 12 bases apart after V is trimmed by 3 bases and J by 0 bases. As regards this clone: Its antigen is still unknown. There are no base qualities to consult, and no much larger clone falls within one base.

This TCR came from an adult in good health. The sequencing here drew on peripheral blood, taken on day 0 of MenACWY control vaccination. The chain uses TRBV19 and TRBJ1-3; a confident D gene designation cannot be given. The nucleotides read TGTGCCAGTAGTATTTCAGATTCGAACTCTGGAAACACCATATATTTT. Its translation reads: CASSISDSNSGNTIYF.